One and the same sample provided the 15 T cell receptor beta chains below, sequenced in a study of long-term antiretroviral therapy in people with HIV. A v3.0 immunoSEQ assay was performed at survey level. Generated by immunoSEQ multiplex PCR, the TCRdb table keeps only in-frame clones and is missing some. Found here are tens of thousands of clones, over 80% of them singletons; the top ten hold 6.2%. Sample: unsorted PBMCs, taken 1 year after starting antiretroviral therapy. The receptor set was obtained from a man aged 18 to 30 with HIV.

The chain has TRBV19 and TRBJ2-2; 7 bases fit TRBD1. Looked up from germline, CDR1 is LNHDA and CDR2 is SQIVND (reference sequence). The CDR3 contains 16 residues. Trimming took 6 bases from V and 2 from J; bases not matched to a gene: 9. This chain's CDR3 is CASRTLQGPNTGELFF. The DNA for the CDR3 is TGTGCCAGTAGGACCCTACAGGGGCCCAACACCGGGGAGCTGTTTTTT.

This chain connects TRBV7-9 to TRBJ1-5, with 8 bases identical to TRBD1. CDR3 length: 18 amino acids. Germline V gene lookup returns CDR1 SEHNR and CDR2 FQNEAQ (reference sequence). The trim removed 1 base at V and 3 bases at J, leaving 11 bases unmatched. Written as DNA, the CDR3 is TGTGCCAGCAGCTTAGGTTCGACAGGGGTGGATGCCAATCAGCCCCAGCATTTT. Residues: CASSLGSTGVDANQPQHF.

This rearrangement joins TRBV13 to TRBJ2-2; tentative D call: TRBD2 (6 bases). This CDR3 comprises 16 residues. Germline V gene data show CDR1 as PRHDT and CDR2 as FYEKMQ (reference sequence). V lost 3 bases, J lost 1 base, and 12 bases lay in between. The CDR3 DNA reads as TGTGCCAGCAGCTTTGGGACTTTCTTGAACACCGGGGAGCTGTTTTTT. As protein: CASSFGTFLNTGELFF.

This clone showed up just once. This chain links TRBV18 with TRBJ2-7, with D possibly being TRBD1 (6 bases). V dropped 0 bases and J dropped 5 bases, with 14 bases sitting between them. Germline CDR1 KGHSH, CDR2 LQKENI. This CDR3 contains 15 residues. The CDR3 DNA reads TGTGCCAGCTCACCACCGGGACAAAATGTCCACGAGCAGTACTTC. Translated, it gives CASSPPGQNVHEQYF.

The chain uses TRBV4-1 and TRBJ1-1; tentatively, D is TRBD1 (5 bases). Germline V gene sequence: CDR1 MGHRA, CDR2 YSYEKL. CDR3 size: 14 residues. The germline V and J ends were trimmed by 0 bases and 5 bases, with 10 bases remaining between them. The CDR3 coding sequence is TGCGCCAGCAGCCAAGATCTACGGGGGACTGAAGCTTTCTTT. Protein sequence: CASSQDLRGTEAFF.

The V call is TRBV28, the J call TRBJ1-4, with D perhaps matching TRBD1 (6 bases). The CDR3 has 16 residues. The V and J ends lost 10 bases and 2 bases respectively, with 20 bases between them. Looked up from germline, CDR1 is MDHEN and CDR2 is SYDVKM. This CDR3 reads CATQKIQGNTNEKLFF. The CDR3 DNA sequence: TGTGCCACCCAAAAAATACAGGGAAATACTAATGAAAAACTGTTTTTT. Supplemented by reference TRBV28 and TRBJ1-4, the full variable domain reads DVKVTQSSRYLVKRTGEKVFLECVQDMDHENMFWYRQDPGLGLRLIYFSYDVKMKEKGDIPEGYSVSREKKERFSLILESASTNQTSMYLCATQKIQGNTNEKLFFGSGTQLSVL.

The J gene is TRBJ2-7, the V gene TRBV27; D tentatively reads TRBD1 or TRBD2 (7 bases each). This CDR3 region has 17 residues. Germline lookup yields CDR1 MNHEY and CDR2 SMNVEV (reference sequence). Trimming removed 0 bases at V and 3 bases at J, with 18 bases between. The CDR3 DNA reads TGTGCCAGCAGTTTATCGGCGGGGGACAGAGTTTTCTACGAGCAGTACTTC. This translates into CASSLSAGDRVFYEQYF.

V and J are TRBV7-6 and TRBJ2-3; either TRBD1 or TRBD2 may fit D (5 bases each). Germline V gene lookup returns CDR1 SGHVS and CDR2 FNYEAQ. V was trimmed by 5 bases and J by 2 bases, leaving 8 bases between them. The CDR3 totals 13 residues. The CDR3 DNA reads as TGTGCCAGCAGCCGGGACGACACAGATACGCAGTATTTT. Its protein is CASSRDDTDTQYF. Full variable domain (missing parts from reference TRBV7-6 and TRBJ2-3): GAGVSQSPRYKVTKRGQDVALRCDPISGHVSLYWYRQALGQGPEFLTYFNYEAQQDKSGLPNDRFSAERPEGSISTLTIQRTEQRDSAMYRCASSRDDTDTQYFGPGTRLTVL.

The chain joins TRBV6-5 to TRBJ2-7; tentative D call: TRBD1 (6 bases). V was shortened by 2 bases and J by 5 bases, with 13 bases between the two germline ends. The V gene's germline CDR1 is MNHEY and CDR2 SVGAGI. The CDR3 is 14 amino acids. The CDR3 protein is CASSYAGRGNEQYF. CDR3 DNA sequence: TGTGCCAGCAGTTACGCGGGCAGGGGAAACGAGCAGTACTTC.

The chain's CDR3 is CASSYYYRESYEQYF. Written as DNA, the CDR3 is TGTGCCAGCAGTTACTACTACAGGGAAAGTTACGAGCAGTACTTC. The rearrangement links TRBV6-5 to TRBJ2-7; TRBD1 is a possible D gene (6 bases). The CDR3 totals 15 residues. Germline CDR1 and CDR2: MNHEY and SVGAGI. Trimming stripped 1 base from V and 4 bases from J, with 14 bases between.

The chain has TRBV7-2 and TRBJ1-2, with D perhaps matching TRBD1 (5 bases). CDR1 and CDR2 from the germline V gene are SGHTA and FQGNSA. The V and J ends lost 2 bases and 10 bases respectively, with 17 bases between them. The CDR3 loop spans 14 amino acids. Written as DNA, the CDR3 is TGTGCCAGCAGCTTAAGGCAGGGTGGTTCGGACTACACCTTC. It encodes CASSLRQGGSDYTF.

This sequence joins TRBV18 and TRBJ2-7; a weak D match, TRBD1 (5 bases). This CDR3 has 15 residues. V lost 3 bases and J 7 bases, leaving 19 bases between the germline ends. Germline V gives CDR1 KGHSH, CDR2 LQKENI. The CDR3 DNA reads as TGTGCCAGCTCACCGGCAGGTGGGGCCGGTGGAGAGCAGTACTTC. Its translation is CASSPAGGAGGEQYF.

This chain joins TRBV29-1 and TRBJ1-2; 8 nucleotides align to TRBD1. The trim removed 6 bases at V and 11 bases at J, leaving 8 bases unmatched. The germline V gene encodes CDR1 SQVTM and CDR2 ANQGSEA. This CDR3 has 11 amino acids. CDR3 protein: CSVETGGGYTF. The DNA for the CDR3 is TGCAGCGTCGAAACAGGGGGAGGGTACACCTTC.

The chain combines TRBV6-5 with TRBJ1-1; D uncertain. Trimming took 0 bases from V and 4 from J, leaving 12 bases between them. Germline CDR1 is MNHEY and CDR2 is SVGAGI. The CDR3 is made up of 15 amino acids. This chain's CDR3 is CASSYSTGLGTEAFF. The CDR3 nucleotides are TGTGCCAGCAGTTACTCGACGGGGTTAGGCACTGAAGCTTTCTTT.

CDR3 in amino acids: CASSQLRGPAYEQYF. The CDR3 nucleotides are TGTGCCAGCAGCCAACTTCGGGGGCCAGCCTACGAGCAGTACTTC. This chain joins TRBV14 and TRBJ2-7; D might be TRBD1 or TRBD2, each matching 6 bases. Germline CDR1 and CDR2: SGHDN and FVKESK. CDR3 length equals 15 residues. Trimming stripped 2 bases from V and 2 bases from J, with 13 bases between.